This T cell receptor beta chain was documented in a study of blood T cells in healthy people across ages. As for the study in general: Template switching captured about one barcoded beta molecule per two T cells. Study observations and caveats: The study lacked donor CMV status, which possibly confounded expanded clonotype changes.

Of note for this clonotype: What it binds is not known.

J gave up 13 bases and V 4 bases, and 8 bases lay outside the gene matches. This CDR3 has 12 residues. With a J-beta primer mix and a sample-barcoded 5' primer, a second PCR ran 7 to 11 cycles. Each cDNA molecule was tagged by a template-switch adaptor with 12 random nucleotides. TCRdb itself ran the 5' RACE reads through MiXCR, one entry per CDR3 protein. This sample has 1.5 million or so distinct CDR3 sequences, with 42% found just once. Ranging in age from roughly 6 to 90, the donors were healthy Caucasian individuals from Russia. The receptor's source is a woman aged 18 to 35 in good health. The sequencing input was blood. The V and J genes are TRBV12-3 or TRBV12-4 and TRBJ1-1, with 8 bases fitting TRBD1. CDR3 sequence reads: CASSSRTGLCFF. CDR3 nucleotide sequence: TGTGCCAGCAGTTCCCGGACAGGGCTTTGTTTCTTT.